The present entry profiles one T cell receptor beta chain with its context. The sample comes from a study of blood T cell repertoires in COVID-19. Study-wide context: Whether acute or convalescent, the COVID-19 samples came from the United States, Italy and Spain. Nucleic acid was either cDNA or gDNA, and it came from T cells, B-cell-depleted T cells, or PBMCs.

Original processing methods: Quantification of nucleated cells was approximated via reference gene primer amplification. Only in-frame clones appear in the TCRdb table, and some are missing; sequencing was by immunoSEQ multiplex PCR. V and J calls and clone size are copied from that table; D and trimming were computed from the DNA. This sample yields 250,000 to 350,000 clones, of which 89% are seen a single time; about 12% belongs to the top ten. V lost 4 bases and J lost 1, with 17 bases in between. The germline V gene encodes CDR1 SGHRS and CDR2 YFSETQ. The CDR3 runs 16 residues. Input material: peripheral blood. The clonotype originates from a woman aged 55 to 70 with acute or convalescent COVID-19. The V and J genes are TRBV5-1 and TRBJ1-1; D ambiguous. CDR3 amino acids: CASSASPGGPNTEAFF. Written as DNA, the CDR3 is TGCGCCAGCAGCGCCTCACCGGGAGGCCCGAACACTGAAGCTTTCTTT.